Described below is a single T cell receptor beta chain sequence and its context. Antigen: not known. This entry is derived from a study of shared clonotypes between healthy human individuals. Generated by immunoSEQ multiplex PCR, the TCRdb table keeps only in-frame clones and is missing some. The table has a few million clones, over 85% seen once; the top ten hold around 0.4%. The CDR3 is made up of 12 amino acids. Germline CDR1 reads MDHEN; CDR2 reads SYDVKM. Points from the study as a whole: Non-shared clonotypes had lower generation probabilities than those shared by all four donors. Larger estimated richness was generally seen in naive subsets than in memory subsets. For naive CD4 cells, approximately 4.7% of clonotypes were shared across a handful of donors.

Sequencing input: naive CD4+ T cells from PBMCs. Subset: CD45RA+ positively selected. The chain carries TRBV28 and TRBJ2-3; D may correspond to TRBD1 or TRBD2 (6 bases each). This sequence originates from a man aged 18 to 30 in good health. Some clones in this sample may be carry-over from other donors' samples. Here the CDR3 reads CAGGGSTDTQYF. The CDR3 DNA follows: TGTGCTGGAGGGGGTTCCACAGATACGCAGTATTTT. Drawing the rest from reference TRBV28 and TRBJ2-3, the complete variable domain is DVKVTQSSRYLVKRTGEKVFLECVQDMDHENMFWYRQDPGLGLRLIYFSYDVKMKEKGDIPEGYSVSREKKERFSLILESASTNQTSMYLCAGGGSTDTQYFGPGTRLTVL.